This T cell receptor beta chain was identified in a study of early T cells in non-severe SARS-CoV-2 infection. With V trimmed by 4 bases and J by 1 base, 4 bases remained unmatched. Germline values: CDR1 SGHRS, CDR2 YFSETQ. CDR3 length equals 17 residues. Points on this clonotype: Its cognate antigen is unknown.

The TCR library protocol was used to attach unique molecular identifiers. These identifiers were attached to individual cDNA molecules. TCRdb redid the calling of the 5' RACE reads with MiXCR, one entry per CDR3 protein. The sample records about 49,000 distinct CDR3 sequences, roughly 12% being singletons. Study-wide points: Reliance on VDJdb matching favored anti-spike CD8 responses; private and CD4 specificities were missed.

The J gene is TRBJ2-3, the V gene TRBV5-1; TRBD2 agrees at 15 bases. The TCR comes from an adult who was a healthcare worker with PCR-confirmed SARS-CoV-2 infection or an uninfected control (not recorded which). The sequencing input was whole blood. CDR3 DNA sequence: TGCGCCAGCAGCCGGGGACTAGCGGGGGGCCGCACAGATACGCAGTATTTT. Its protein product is CASSRGLAGGRTDTQYF.